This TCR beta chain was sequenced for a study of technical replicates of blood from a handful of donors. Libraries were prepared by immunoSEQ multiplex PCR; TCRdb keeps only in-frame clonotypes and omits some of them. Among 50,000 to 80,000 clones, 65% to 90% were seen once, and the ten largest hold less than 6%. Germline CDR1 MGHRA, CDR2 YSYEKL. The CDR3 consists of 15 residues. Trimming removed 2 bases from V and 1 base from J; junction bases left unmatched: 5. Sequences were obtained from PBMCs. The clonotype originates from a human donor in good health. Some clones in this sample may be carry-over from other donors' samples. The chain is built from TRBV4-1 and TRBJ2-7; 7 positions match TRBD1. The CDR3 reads CASSQPGQSSYEQYF. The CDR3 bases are TGCGCCAGCAGCCAACCGGGACAGAGTTCCTACGAGCAGTACTTC.